The next 27 T cell receptor beta chains were all read from a single sample in a study of OX40 agonist ivuxolimab in advanced cancers. Method: immunoSEQ multiplex PCR; TCRdb's copy keeps in-frame clones and lacks some. Of around 71,000 clones in the sample, roughly 86% are singletons; the top ten hold 0.95% to 1.4%. This specimen was CD4+ or CD8+ T cells sorted from blood, taken in a trial of the OX40 agonist ivuxolimab. These receptors all stem from an adult with an advanced solid tumor such as melanoma, head and neck, liver or kidney cancer.

This clone was seen only once. V usage is TRBV28 and J usage is TRBJ2-7; 9 bases line up with TRBD2. The V gene's germline CDR1 is MDHEN and CDR2 SYDVKM. Trimming cost V 7 bases and J 6 bases; bases outside gene matches: 13. The CDR3 sequence is 15 residues long. DNA of the CDR3: TGTGCCAGCACCATGGGATCTAGCGGGAAGGCCGAGCAGTACTTC. Protein product: CASTMGSSGKAEQYF.

The chain carries TRBV5-6 and TRBJ2-2; D remains ambiguous. The CDR3 is made up of 13 amino acids. The V end lost 6 bases, the J end lost 3 bases, and 9 bases lay between the germline ends. Looked up from germline, CDR1 is SGHDT and CDR2 is YYEEEE. DNA of the CDR3: TGTGCCAGCACTCCTTATTACACCGGGGAGCTGTTTTTT. The encoded protein is CASTPYYTGELFF. The full variable domain, its missing parts supplied by reference TRBV5-6 and TRBJ2-2, is DAGVTQSPTHLIKTRGQQVTLRCSPKSGHDTVSWYQQALGQGPQFIFQYYEEEERQRGNFPDRFSGHQFPNYSSELNVNALLLGDSALYLCASTPYYTGELFFGEGSRLTVL.

This chain uses TRBV11-2 with TRBJ2-7; D uncertain. CDR1 is SGHAT, CDR2 FQNNGV, per germline. V was pared by 1 base and J by 7 bases, with 11 bases between. CDR3 length: 13 residues. CDR3 in DNA: TGTGCCAGCAGCTTAGGAGTGTTGGGTGAGCAGTACTTC. This sequence encodes CASSLGVLGEQYF. Full variable domain (rest looked up from reference TRBV11-2 and TRBJ2-7): EAGVAQSPRYKIIEKRQSVAFWCNPISGHATLYWYQQILGQGPKLLIQFQNNGVVDDSQLPKDRFSAERLKGVDSTLKIQPAKLEDSAVYLCASSLGVLGEQYFGPGTRLTVT.

This clone was found once. The chain has TRBV25-1 and TRBJ1-6, with D perhaps matching TRBD1 (6 bases). V gave up 1 base and J gave up 7 bases, with 8 bases separating them. This CDR3 contains 14 residues. Per germline, CDR1 MGHDK and CDR2 SYGVNS. As DNA, the CDR3 is TGTGCCAGCAGTGAATCAAGGGGGAATTCACCCCTCCACTTT. Translating gives CASSESRGNSPLHF.

The J gene is TRBJ2-7, the V gene TRBV11-2; TRBD2 aligns across 7 bases. The CDR3 totals 15 residues. Trimming took 4 bases from V and 1 from J; bases not matched to a gene: 7. Per the germline V gene, CDR1 is SGHAT and CDR2 is FQNNGV. The CDR3 region is CASSYGLAVSYEQYF. CDR3 in DNA: TGTGCCAGCAGCTACGGGCTAGCGGTTTCCTACGAGCAGTACTTC. Filled out from reference TRBV11-2 and TRBJ2-7, the complete variable domain reads EAGVAQSPRYKIIEKRQSVAFWCNPISGHATLYWYQQILGQGPKLLIQFQNNGVVDDSQLPKDRFSAERLKGVDSTLKIQPAKLEDSAVYLCASSYGLAVSYEQYFGPGTRLTVT.

V and J are TRBV6-5 and TRBJ1-4; possibly TRBD1 for D (6 bases). CDR1 and CDR2 from the germline V gene are MNHEY and SVGAGI. The CDR3 sequence is 15 residues long. V lost 1 base and J lost 3, with 9 bases in between. The CDR3 region has the DNA TGTGCCAGCAGTTACTACAGGGCGGCTAATGAAAAACTGTTTTTT. Amino acids: CASSYYRAANEKLFF.

The chain joins TRBV7-2 to TRBJ2-2; possibly TRBD1 for D (6 bases). The CDR3 spans 14 residues. Germline CDR1 SGHTA, CDR2 FQGNSA. Trimming took 1 base from V and 5 from J, leaving 8 bases between them. This chain's CDR3 is CASSLDRGTGELFF. The CDR3 DNA follows: TGTGCCAGCAGCTTAGATAGGGGGACCGGGGAGCTGTTTTTT.

V is TRBV18 and J is TRBJ1-1; D uncertain. V was clipped by 5 bases and J by 4 bases, with 14 bases between them. The germline V gene encodes CDR1 KGHSH and CDR2 LQKENI. The CDR3 length is 14 residues. The CDR3 nucleotides read TGTGCCAGCTCAAAGGGTCCAGGTGGCACTGAAGCTTTCTTT. Encoded protein: CASSKGPGGTEAFF.

The count of this clone is one. This chain links TRBV14 with TRBJ1-4; TRBD1 is a possible D gene (5 bases). The ends were cut back, 1 base at V and 7 bases at J, with 7 bases in the middle. Germline assignment: CDR1 SGHDN and CDR2 FVKESK. The CDR3 is 13 residues long. CDR3 coding DNA: TGTGCCAGCAGCCAAGTGACAGCTGAAAAACTGTTTTTT. This translates into CASSQVTAEKLFF.

The rearrangement links TRBV30 to TRBJ1-1; D perhaps matches TRBD1 (6 bases). The germline gives CDR1 GTSNPN, CDR2 SVGIG (reference sequence). Trimming removed 5 bases at V and 4 bases at J, with 14 bases between. The CDR3 spans 13 residues. This CDR3 is CAWGQGMGTEAFF. In nucleotides, the CDR3 is TGTGCCTGGGGCCAGGGGATGGGCACTGAAGCTTTCTTT.

This clone showed up just a few times. The V call is TRBV14, the J call TRBJ2-3, with TRBD2 matching 7 bases. The ends lost 6 bases at V and 3 bases at J; junction bases unmatched: 6. The CDR3 has 14 residues. The germline V gene encodes CDR1 SGHDN and CDR2 FVKESK. For the CDR3, the DNA is TGTGCCAGCAGTCGAGCGGGAACAACAGATACGCAGTATTTT. It translates to CASSRAGTTDTQYF.

The rearrangement uses TRBV7-6 and TRBJ2-1; weak D call: TRBD2 (5 bases). V shed 4 bases and J shed 7 bases, with 17 bases lying between them. CDR3 length: 15 residues. Germline values: CDR1 SGHVS, CDR2 FNYEAQ. CDR3 DNA sequence: TGTGCCAGCAGCTCCTTTGGACTCAACCGGAATGAGCAGTTCTTC. Its translation is CASSSFGLNRNEQFF.

This sequence joins TRBV7-2 and TRBJ2-1, with TRBD1 identical over 8 bases. Germline CDR1 is SGHTA and CDR2 is FQGNSA. This CDR3 region has 15 residues. After removal of 5 bases from V and 0 bases from J, the junction contained 3 bases not matched to a gene. The CDR3 loop is CASSTGGSSYNEQFF. As DNA, the CDR3 is TGTGCCAGCAGCACAGGGGGGAGCTCCTACAATGAGCAGTTCTTC.

This clone showed up just once. The rearrangement joins TRBV7-9 to TRBJ2-1; possibly TRBD1 or TRBD2 for D (5 bases each). Trimming removed 5 bases at V and 1 base at J, with 12 bases between. There are 15 residues in the CDR3. Germline-derived CDR1 and CDR2 are SEHNR and FQNEAQ (reference sequence). CDR3: CASSTGTASYNEQFF. The CDR3 nucleotides read TGTGCCAGCAGCACGGGGACCGCGTCCTACAATGAGCAGTTCTTC.

The V and J genes are TRBV6-5 and TRBJ1-3, with a possible D match to TRBD1 (6 bases). Trimming took 7 bases from V and 4 from J, leaving 11 bases between them. The CDR3 runs 13 residues. Per germline, CDR1 MNHEY and CDR2 SVGAGI. CDR3 nucleotide sequence: TGTGCCAGCACCCGGGGGGCGGGAAACACCATATATTTT. Translation: CASTRGAGNTIYF.

The V gene is TRBV2, the J gene TRBJ1-1, with D unclear. Germline lookup yields CDR1 SNHLY and CDR2 FYNNEI. The CDR3 has 13 amino acids. V gave up 4 bases and J gave up 4 bases, with 10 bases separating them. The CDR3 DNA reads TGTGCCAGCAGTGGGACGGCGGGCACTGAAGCTTTCTTT. Protein product: CASSGTAGTEAFF.

The rearrangement joins TRBV12-5 to TRBJ1-1; D gene ambiguous. CDR1 and CDR2 (germline): LGHNT, FRNRAP. The CDR3 has 13 amino acids. V was clipped by 4 bases and J by 4 bases, with 10 bases between them. CDR3 protein: CASGSHPPTEAFF. The CDR3 coding sequence is TGTGCTAGTGGTTCACACCCCCCCACTGAAGCTTTCTTT.

The rearrangement links TRBV28 to TRBJ1-2, with TRBD1 identical over 7 bases. CDR3 length: 13 residues. The V gene end was trimmed by 6 bases and the J gene end by 4 bases; junction bases not matched to a gene: 5. CDR1 and CDR2 (germline): MDHEN, SYDVKM. The DNA for the CDR3 is TGTGCCAGCAGACCTACAGGGGTCTATGGCTACACCTTC. Its protein product is CASRPTGVYGYTF.

This chain uses TRBV19 with TRBJ2-3; tentative D call: TRBD2 (6 bases). The CDR3 sequence is 13 residues long. Germline CDR1 is LNHDA and CDR2 is SQIVND (reference sequence). Trimming took 9 bases from V and 6 from J, leaving 16 bases between them. The CDR3 DNA follows: TGTGCCAGCCGGGACTCGCCCGCCGATACGCAGTATTTT. It translates to CASRDSPADTQYF. Filled out from reference TRBV19 and TRBJ2-3, the complete variable domain reads DGGITQSPKYLFRKEGQNVTLSCEQNLNHDAMYWYRQDPGQGLRLIYYSQIVNDFQKGDIAEGYSVSREKKESFPLTVTSAQKNPTAFYLCASRDSPADTQYFGPGTRLTVL.

This chain joins TRBV9 and TRBJ2-7, with D possibly called TRBD1 or TRBD2 (5 bases each). The CDR3 consists of 15 residues. CDR1 and CDR2 from the germline V gene are SGDLS and YYNGEE. Between the trimmed V and J ends, which lost 0 bases and 3 bases, there was a span of 13 bases. The CDR3 DNA follows: TGTGCCAGCAGCGTAGGAGAAGGGACGGGCTACGAGCAGTACTTC. As protein: CASSVGEGTGYEQYF.

The chain joins TRBV10-3 to TRBJ2-5; the match to TRBD1 covers 9 bases. Unmatched junction bases numbered 2, after V lost 5 bases and J lost 4 bases. This CDR3 spans 13 amino acids. Germline values: CDR1 ENHRY, CDR2 SYGVKD. The CDR3 bases are TGTGCCATCAGTACGACAGGGGGAGAGACCCAGTACTTC. This codes for CAISTTGGETQYF.

This CDR3 reads CASSQTTGWNYGYTF. CDR3 DNA: TGTGCCAGCAGCCAGACCACAGGGTGGAACTATGGCTACACCTTC. The V gene is TRBV14, the J gene TRBJ1-2; D is possibly TRBD1 (6 bases). Deletions cut 3 bases from V and 2 bases from J, with 13 bases between. The germline V gene encodes CDR1 SGHDN and CDR2 FVKESK. This CDR3 comprises 15 residues.

This chain connects TRBV19 to TRBJ1-4; unclear D gene. Germline loops: CDR1 LNHDA, CDR2 SQIVND (reference sequence). The CDR3 loop spans 19 amino acids. The V gene lost 6 bases and the J gene lost 1 base, with 24 bases spanning the gap. Here the CDR3 DNA reads TGTGCCAGTAGACCCCCCACGGGCAGGCGGGCAAGAACTAATGAAAAACTGTTTTTT. This sequence encodes CASRPPTGRRARTNEKLFF. The variable domain in full, with the rest retrieved from reference TRBV19 and TRBJ1-4, is DGGITQSPKYLFRKEGQNVTLSCEQNLNHDAMYWYRQDPGQGLRLIYYSQIVNDFQKGDIAEGYSVSREKKESFPLTVTSAQKNPTAFYLCASRPPTGRRARTNEKLFFGSGTQLSVL.

The rearrangement links TRBV5-5 to TRBJ1-1; D might be TRBD1 (6 bases). Germline-derived CDR1 and CDR2 are SGHKS and YYEKEE (reference sequence). V shed 5 bases and J shed 2 bases, with 19 bases lying between them. This CDR3 is 16 amino acids long. The CDR3 spells CASSFGYRAYNTEAFF. In nucleotides, the CDR3 is TGTGCCAGCAGTTTTGGATACAGGGCCTATAACACTGAAGCTTTCTTT. The full variable domain, in which reference TRBV5-5 and TRBJ1-1 provide the parts outside the CDR3, is DAGVTQSPTHLIKTRGQQVTLRCSPISGHKSVSWYQQVLGQGPQFIFQYYEKEERGRGNFPDRFSARQFPNYSSELNVNALLLGDSALYLCASSFGYRAYNTEAFFGQGTRLTVV.

This clone appeared a single time. V gene TRBV19 combines with J gene TRBJ2-7, with 11 nucleotides matching TRBD1. Germline values: CDR1 LNHDA, CDR2 SQIVND (reference sequence). V gave up 6 bases and J gave up 0 bases; unmatched junction bases: 1. This CDR3 comprises 14 residues. The chain's CDR3 is CASRGTGGSYEQYF. DNA for the CDR3: TGTGCCAGTAGAGGGACAGGGGGCTCCTACGAGCAGTACTTC. Combining the CDR3 with reference TRBV19 and TRBJ2-7 gives the whole variable domain DGGITQSPKYLFRKEGQNVTLSCEQNLNHDAMYWYRQDPGQGLRLIYYSQIVNDFQKGDIAEGYSVSREKKESFPLTVTSAQKNPTAFYLCASRGTGGSYEQYFGPGTRLTVT.

The chain joins TRBV7-2 to TRBJ1-5, with D possibly matching TRBD1 (6 bases). The CDR3 loop spans 14 amino acids. Germline V CDR1 and CDR2: SGHTA, FQGNSA. With 7 bases removed from V and 0 bases from J, the gap between germline ends came to 10 bases. The CDR3 protein is CASNGGYSNQPQHF. The CDR3 region has the DNA TGTGCCAGCAACGGGGGCTATAGCAATCAGCCCCAGCATTTT.

The chain recombines TRBV11-2 with TRBJ2-3; D gene ambiguous. V dropped 5 bases and J dropped 4 bases, with 19 bases sitting between them. This CDR3 contains 16 residues. The germline V gene encodes CDR1 SGHAT and CDR2 FQNNGV. The CDR3 loop reads CASSPVAGWTADTQYF. DNA of the CDR3: TGTGCCAGCAGCCCCGTCGCAGGTTGGACGGCAGATACGCAGTATTTT.